Below are 32 T cell receptor beta chains sequenced from a single sample in a study of T cell repertoires in ileal Crohn's disease. Generated by immunoSEQ multiplex PCR, the TCRdb table keeps only in-frame clones and is missing some. The data contain approximately 5,000 clones, approximately 95% of them singletons. Input material: ileal tissue. Receptor source: an adult with Crohn's disease.

This clone appeared a single time. The rearrangement uses TRBV10-1 and TRBJ1-5; perhaps TRBD1 as D (5 bases). V gave up 4 bases and J gave up 6 bases, with 10 bases separating them. The CDR3 consists of 13 residues. Germline CDR1 and CDR2: WNHNN and SYGVQD (reference sequence). As DNA, the CDR3 is TGCGCCAGCAGTGGCGGGGGGGGTCAGCCCCAGCATTTT. Protein: CASSGGGGQPQHF.

In DNA, the CDR3 is TGCGCCAGCAGCTTGGATCCGGTGAACACTGAAGCTTTCTTT. Translating it yields CASSLDPVNTEAFF. This sequence joins TRBV5-1 and TRBJ1-1; D gene unclear. Per the germline V gene, CDR1 is SGHRS and CDR2 is YFSETQ. The CDR3 sequence is 14 residues long. V was trimmed by 0 bases and J by 0 bases, leaving 6 bases between them.

The V and J genes are TRBV19 and TRBJ1-6; 9 bases line up with TRBD1. Trimming removed 5 bases from V and 8 bases from J; junction bases left unmatched: 4. This CDR3 contains 14 residues. CDR1 and CDR2 (germline): LNHDA, SQIVND (reference sequence). This CDR3 is CASSRTGAYSPLHF. The DNA of the CDR3 is TGTGCCAGTAGTCGGACAGGGGCCTATTCACCCCTCCACTTT.

The chain carries TRBV15 and TRBJ2-7; maybe TRBD2 (5 bases). From germline, CDR1 is LNHNV and CDR2 YYDKDF (reference sequence). Deletions cut 4 bases from V and 4 bases from J, with 20 bases between. CDR3 size: 16 residues. The CDR3 is CATSKREPAALYEQYV. The CDR3 region has the DNA TGTGCCACCAGCAAGAGGGAACCTGCCGCGCTTTACGAGCAGTACGTC.

This rearrangement joins TRBV6-1 to TRBJ2-3, with a weak D call TRBD2 (6 bases). Germline values: CDR1 MNHNS, CDR2 SASEGT. The CDR3 consists of 12 residues. The V end lost 7 bases, the J end lost 2 bases, and 7 bases lay between the germline ends. In nucleotides, the CDR3 is TGTGCCAGCACGGGGGTCACAGATACGCAGTATTTT. Translated: CASTGVTDTQYF.

V usage is TRBV5-1 and J usage is TRBJ2-5; D is undetermined. The germline gives CDR1 SGHRS, CDR2 YFSETQ. This CDR3 is built from 15 residues. Trimming pared 0 bases from V and 5 bases from J, leaving 14 bases between. CDR3: CASSLELVGLETQYF. For the CDR3, the DNA is TGCGCCAGCAGCTTGGAGCTCGTGGGCCTGGAGACCCAGTACTTC.

The chain combines TRBV29-1 with TRBJ2-1, with D possibly being TRBD2 (5 bases). Germline CDR1 reads SQVTM; CDR2 reads ANQGSEA. The ends were cut back, 5 bases at V and 8 bases at J, with 13 bases in the middle. The CDR3 runs 12 residues. As DNA, the CDR3 is TGCAGCGTTAACCGGGCGCGGGATGAGCAGTTCTTC. Its protein is CSVNRARDEQFF.

The chain combines TRBV5-4 with TRBJ2-1; 13 nucleotides agree with TRBD2. Trimming cost V 3 bases and J 6 bases; bases outside gene matches: 6. Looked up from germline, CDR1 is SGHNT and CDR2 is YYREEE (reference sequence). CDR3 size: 16 residues. The CDR3 DNA is TGTGCCAGCAGCTCCCGGACTAGCGGGGGCTCCAATGAGCAGTTCTTC. Translation gives CASSSRTSGGSNEQFF. Variable domain in full (rest from reference TRBV5-4 and TRBJ2-1): ETGVTQSPTHLIKTRGQQVTLRCSSQSGHNTVSWYQQALGQGPQFIFQYYREEENGRGNFPPRFSGLQFPNYSSELNVNALELDDSALYLCASSSRTSGGSNEQFFGPGTRLTVL.

This chain links TRBV7-9 with TRBJ2-1, with D maybe TRBD1 (7 bases). The ends were cut back, 2 bases at V and 4 bases at J, with 15 bases in the middle. The length of the CDR3 is 16 residues. CDR1 is SEHNR and CDR2 is FQNEAQ in the germline V gene (reference sequence). The chain's CDR3 is CASSLYGAGQYNEQFF. The CDR3 nucleotides are TGTGCCAGCAGCTTATACGGGGCGGGACAGTACAATGAGCAGTTCTTC.

This chain joins TRBV15 and TRBJ1-1, with no clear D. The CDR3 is made up of 14 amino acids. Germline values: CDR1 LNHNV, CDR2 YYDKDF (reference sequence). Trimming left V 0 bases short and J 1 base short, with 6 bases between. CDR3 amino acids: CATSRDMRNTEAFF. CDR3 coding DNA: TGTGCCACCAGCAGAGATATGAGGAACACTGAAGCTTTCTTT. Using reference TRBV15 and TRBJ1-1 for the parts outside the CDR3, the full variable domain is DAMVIQNPRYQVTQFGKPVTLSCSQTLNHNVMYWYQQKSSQAPKLLFHYYDKDFNNEADTPDNFQSRRPNTSFCFLDIRSPGLGDTAMYLCATSRDMRNTEAFFGQGTRLTVV.

The chain carries TRBV5-5 and TRBJ1-5; weak D call: TRBD1 (5 bases). Looked up from germline, CDR1 is SGHKS and CDR2 is YYEKEE (reference sequence). This CDR3 spans 14 amino acids. Trimming removed 3 bases at V and 4 bases at J, with 11 bases between. The CDR3 DNA is TGTGCCAGCAGCTCGGACATGATTAATCAGCCCCAGCATTTT. This encodes CASSSDMINQPQHF. The full variable domain, its missing parts supplied by reference TRBV5-5 and TRBJ1-5, is DAGVTQSPTHLIKTRGQQVTLRCSPISGHKSVSWYQQVLGQGPQFIFQYYEKEERGRGNFPDRFSARQFPNYSSELNVNALLLGDSALYLCASSSDMINQPQHFGDGTRLSIL.

The chain combines TRBV6-6 with TRBJ2-2; 7 bases are shared with TRBD1. Germline trimming cut 5 bases from V and 0 bases from J; bases unmatched to any gene: 3. Per germline, CDR1 MNHNY and CDR2 SVGAGI (reference sequence). This CDR3 is 15 amino acids long. The CDR3 is CASSNDRANTGELFF. CDR3 bases: TGTGCCAGCAGTAACGACAGGGCGAACACCGGGGAGCTGTTTTTT.

V and J are TRBV19 and TRBJ2-1; 9 positions match TRBD1. The CDR3 loop spans 15 amino acids. Looked up from germline, CDR1 is LNHDA and CDR2 is SQIVND (reference sequence). V shed 7 bases, J shed 6 bases, and the junction held 10 bases outside the gene matches. This CDR3 reads CASIKRQGGVNEQFF. CDR3 nucleotides: TGTGCCAGTATCAAAAGACAGGGGGGGGTCAATGAGCAGTTCTTC. The full variable domain, in which reference TRBV19 and TRBJ2-1 provide the parts outside the CDR3, is DGGITQSPKYLFRKEGQNVTLSCEQNLNHDAMYWYRQDPGQGLRLIYYSQIVNDFQKGDIAEGYSVSREKKESFPLTVTSAQKNPTAFYLCASIKRQGGVNEQFFGPGTRLTVL.

The chain recombines TRBV18 with TRBJ2-1; maybe TRBD1 (5 bases). Looked up from germline, CDR1 is KGHSH and CDR2 is LQKENI. CDR3 length: 11 residues. V was clipped by 6 bases and J by 9 bases, with 9 bases between them. The CDR3 spells CASSSTGEQFF. The CDR3 region has the DNA TGTGCCAGCTCTTCCACAGGTGAGCAGTTCTTC.

The gene calls are TRBV28 and TRBJ2-7; 9 bases are shared with TRBD1. From germline, CDR1 is MDHEN and CDR2 SYDVKM. Germline trimming cut 8 bases from V and 1 base from J; bases unmatched to any gene: 0. The CDR3 totals 12 residues. CDR3 sequence (DNA): TGTGCCAGCGGGACAGGGTCCTACGAGCAGTACTTC. This translates into CASGTGSYEQYF.

The chain couples TRBV7-2 to TRBJ2-1; maybe TRBD2 (6 bases). This CDR3 contains 13 residues. Trimming stripped 4 bases from V and 5 bases from J, with 9 bases between. Germline CDR1 and CDR2: SGHTA and FQGNSA. The DNA for the CDR3 is TGTGCCAGCAGCTGGGGACTTAACAATGAGCAGTTCTTC. This codes for CASSWGLNNEQFF.

This clone was seen just once. The V call is TRBV7-9, the J call TRBJ1-2; the D gene is possibly TRBD1 (5 bases). The germline V gene encodes CDR1 SEHNR and CDR2 FQNEAQ (reference sequence). V was clipped by 5 bases and J by 5 bases, with 21 bases between them. This CDR3 spans 16 amino acids. The CDR3 here is CASSPRAKGVGYGYTF. The DNA for the CDR3 is TGTGCCAGCAGCCCAAGGGCGAAAGGGGTGGGGTATGGCTACACCTTC.

This chain connects TRBV19 to TRBJ1-2, with 9 bases lining up with TRBD1. With V trimmed by 1 base and J by 0 bases, 9 bases remained unmatched. This CDR3 is built from 18 residues. Germline V gene data show CDR1 as LNHDA and CDR2 as SQIVND (reference sequence). CDR3 in DNA: TGTGCCAGTAGTATAGGTCTCGGGACAGGGACATCTAACTATGGCTACACCTTC. This encodes CASSIGLGTGTSNYGYTF.

This chain links TRBV5-5 with TRBJ1-2; 9 bases align to TRBD1. J gave up 1 base and V 0 bases, and 4 bases lay outside the gene matches. The CDR3 spans 16 residues. Germline-derived CDR1 and CDR2 are SGHKS and YYEKEE (reference sequence). In nucleotides, the CDR3 is TGTGCCAGCAGCTTGGCGGACAGGGGCCGTAACTATGGCTACACCTTC. This codes for CASSLADRGRNYGYTF.

The V call is TRBV18, the J call TRBJ2-2; 10 nucleotides align to TRBD1. V lost 10 bases and J lost 6; bases outside the gene matches: 8. There are 14 residues in the CDR3. Looked up from germline, CDR1 is KGHSH and CDR2 is LQKENI. The DNA for the CDR3 is TGTGCCAACGGACAGGGGGTAATCCCCGGGGAGCTGTTTTTT. Translation gives CANGQGVIPGELFF. Full variable domain (outside the CDR3, taken from reference TRBV18 and TRBJ2-2): NAGVMQNPRHLVRRRGQEARLRCSPMKGHSHVYWYRQLPEEGLKFMVYLQKENIIDESGMPKERFSAEFPKEGPSILRIQQVVRGDSAAYFCANGQGVIPGELFFGEGSRLTVL.

V gene TRBV18 combines with J gene TRBJ2-7; perhaps TRBD2 as D (6 bases). The CDR3 totals 16 residues. The ends were cut back, 5 bases at V and 4 bases at J, with 21 bases in the middle. Germline loops: CDR1 KGHSH, CDR2 LQKENI. DNA of the CDR3: TGTGCCAGCTCATACCGGGACTCCCAGACGGGGTACGAGCAGTACTTC. Translation: CASSYRDSQTGYEQYF.

This sequence joins TRBV9 and TRBJ1-1; no definite D call. This CDR3 spans 16 amino acids. The V gene lost 3 bases and the J gene lost 1 base, with 16 bases spanning the gap. Germline V gives CDR1 SGDLS, CDR2 YYNGEE. CDR3 in amino acids: CASSGPTQRRNTEAFF. Written as DNA, the CDR3 is TGTGCCAGCAGCGGACCGACTCAGAGGAGGAACACTGAAGCTTTCTTT.

The chain recombines TRBV6-5 with TRBJ2-7; 8 bases are shared with TRBD2. The CDR3 length is 14 residues. Germline V lookup: CDR1 MNHEY, CDR2 SVGAGI. Trimming took 7 bases from V and 3 from J; bases not matched to a gene: 8. The CDR3 region is CASTTGTRVYEQYF. The CDR3 nucleotides are TGTGCCAGCACAACCGGGACTAGGGTCTACGAGCAGTACTTC.

The J gene is TRBJ2-3, the V gene TRBV7-6; D is ambiguous. The CDR3 is made up of 13 amino acids. V was trimmed by 4 bases and J by 3 bases, leaving 8 bases between them. Germline V CDR1 and CDR2: SGHVS, FNYEAQ. CDR3 sequence (DNA): TGTGCCAGCAGCTCGATTCAGACAGATACGCAGTATTTT. Translated: CASSSIQTDTQYF.

The chain recombines TRBV14 with TRBJ1-1; 7 nucleotides match TRBD1. Germline assignment: CDR1 SGHDN and CDR2 FVKESK. V was pared by 4 bases and J by 6 bases, with 14 bases of the junction left unmatched. This CDR3 has 16 residues. The CDR3 DNA follows: TGTGCCAGCAGCCCCAACACGATAGGGGGCAAGGCTGAAGCTTTCTTT. Translated: CASSPNTIGGKAEAFF.

The V call is TRBV5-6, the J call TRBJ2-1; D is possibly TRBD2 (5 bases). V shed 2 bases and J shed 5 bases, with 11 bases lying between them. Germline V gives CDR1 SGHDT, CDR2 YYEEEE. The CDR3 sequence is 14 residues long. The CDR3: CASSFGLYNNEQFF. The CDR3 DNA is TGTGCCAGCAGCTTTGGACTTTACAACAATGAGCAGTTCTTC.

The rearrangement uses TRBV14 and TRBJ2-2; TRBD1 matches 12 bases. The CDR3 has 18 amino acids. Trimming cost V 5 bases and J 4 bases; bases outside gene matches: 11. CDR1 and CDR2 from the germline V gene are SGHDN and FVKESK. CDR3 bases: TGTGCCAGCAGCTCCCGGGACAGGGGGCATCGCGGCACCGGGGAGCTGTTTTTT. Protein: CASSSRDRGHRGTGELFF.

The chain uses TRBV6-1 and TRBJ1-1; 7 positions agree with TRBD1. J was trimmed by 4 bases and V by 5 bases; bases with no gene match: 7. CDR3 size: 14 residues. CDR1 MNHNS and CDR2 SASEGT come from the germline V gene. CDR3 sequence (DNA): TGTGCCAGCAGTAAGACAGGGTTTGGCACTGAAGCTTTCTTT. This gives the protein CASSKTGFGTEAFF.

V gene TRBV28 combines with J gene TRBJ2-7, with D possibly TRBD2 on 6 matching bases. Germline V CDR1 and CDR2: MDHEN, SYDVKM. V was clipped by 6 bases and J by 3 bases, with 12 bases between them. The CDR3 spans 13 residues. CDR3: CASRGTDYYEQYV. The CDR3 bases are TGTGCCAGCAGGGGGACTGATTACTACGAGCAGTACGTC.

The V and J genes are TRBV27 and TRBJ2-5; TRBD1 aligns across 7 bases. Per germline, CDR1 MNHEY and CDR2 SMNVEV (reference sequence). Trimming removed 2 bases from V and 1 base from J; junction bases left unmatched: 4. The CDR3 is 15 residues long. The CDR3 here is CASSLPGQPQETQYF. CDR3 nucleotide sequence: TGTGCCAGCAGTTTACCGGGACAGCCCCAAGAGACCCAGTACTTC.

V usage is TRBV6-1 and J usage is TRBJ2-3, with D possibly TRBD2 on 6 matching bases. V lost 6 bases, J lost 7 bases, and 11 bases lay in between. Germline CDR1 MNHNS, CDR2 SASEGT. The CDR3 loop spans 12 amino acids. The CDR3 spells CASRAGGNTQYF. The CDR3 region has the DNA TGTGCCAGCAGAGCCGGGGGAAATACGCAGTATTTT.

This rearrangement joins TRBV7-2 to TRBJ1-1; D is unresolved. With 1 base removed from V and 3 bases from J, the gap between germline ends came to 9 bases. Germline CDR1 is SGHTA and CDR2 is FQGNSA. CDR3 length: 14 amino acids. CDR3 residues: CASSLVGGDTEAFF. The CDR3 DNA reads TGTGCCAGCAGCTTAGTAGGCGGGGACACTGAAGCTTTCTTT.